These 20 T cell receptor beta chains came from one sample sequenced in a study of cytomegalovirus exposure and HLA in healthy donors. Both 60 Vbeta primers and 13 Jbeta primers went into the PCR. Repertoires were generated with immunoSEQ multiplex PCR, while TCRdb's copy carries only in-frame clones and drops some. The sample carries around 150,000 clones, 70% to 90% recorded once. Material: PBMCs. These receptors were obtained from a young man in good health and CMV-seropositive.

The CDR3 sequence is CASRTSGGIPDTQYF. In DNA form, the CDR3 reads TGTGCCAGCAGGACTAGCGGGGGGATTCCAGATACGCAGTATTTT. The chain combines TRBV7-2 with TRBJ2-3; 13 bases are shared with TRBD2. Germline CDR1 reads SGHTA; CDR2 reads FQGNSA. The CDR3 contains 15 residues. V was pared by 6 bases and J by 4 bases, with 4 bases of the junction left unmatched.

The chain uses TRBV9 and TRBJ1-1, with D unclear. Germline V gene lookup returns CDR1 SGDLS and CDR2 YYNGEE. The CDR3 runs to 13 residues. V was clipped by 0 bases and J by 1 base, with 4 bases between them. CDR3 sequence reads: CASSVARNTEAFF. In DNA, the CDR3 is TGTGCCAGCAGCGTAGCCAGGAACACTGAAGCTTTCTTT.

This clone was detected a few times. The CDR3 loop reads CASETGGEQYF. The CDR3 region has the DNA TGTGCCAGTGAGACAGGGGGCGAGCAGTACTTC. V usage is TRBV6-5 and J usage is TRBJ2-7; TRBD1 matches at 9 bases. CDR1 is MNHEY, CDR2 SVGAGI, per germline. The CDR3 consists of 11 residues. Unmatched junction bases numbered 3, after V lost 9 bases and J lost 6 bases.

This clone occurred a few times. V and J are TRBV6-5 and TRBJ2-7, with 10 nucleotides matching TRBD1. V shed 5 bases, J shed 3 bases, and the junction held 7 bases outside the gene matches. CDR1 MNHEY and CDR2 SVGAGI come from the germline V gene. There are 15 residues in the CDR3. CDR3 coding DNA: TGTGCCAGCAGTACACCGGGACAGGGGCGCTACGAGCAGTACTTC. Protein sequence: CASSTPGQGRYEQYF.

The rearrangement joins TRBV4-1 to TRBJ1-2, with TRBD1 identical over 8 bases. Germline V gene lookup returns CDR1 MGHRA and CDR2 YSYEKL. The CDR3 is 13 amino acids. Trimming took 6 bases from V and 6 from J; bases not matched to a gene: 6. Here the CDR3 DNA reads TGCGCCAGCAGACAGACAGGGGATCATGGCTACACCTTC. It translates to CASRQTGDHGYTF.

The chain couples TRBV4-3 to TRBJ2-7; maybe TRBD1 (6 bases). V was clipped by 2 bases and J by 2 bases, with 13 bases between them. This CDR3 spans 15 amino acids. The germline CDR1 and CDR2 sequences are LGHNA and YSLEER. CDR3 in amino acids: CASSQQGGWPYEQYF. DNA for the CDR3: TGCGCCAGCAGCCAACAAGGGGGATGGCCCTACGAGCAGTACTTC.

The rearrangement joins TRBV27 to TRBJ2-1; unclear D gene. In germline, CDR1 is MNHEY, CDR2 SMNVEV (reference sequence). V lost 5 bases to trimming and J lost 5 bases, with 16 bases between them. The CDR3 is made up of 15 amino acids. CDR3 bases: TGTGCCAGCAGTCCTGACGGAACTAATCACAATGAGCAGTTCTTC. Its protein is CASSPDGTNHNEQFF.

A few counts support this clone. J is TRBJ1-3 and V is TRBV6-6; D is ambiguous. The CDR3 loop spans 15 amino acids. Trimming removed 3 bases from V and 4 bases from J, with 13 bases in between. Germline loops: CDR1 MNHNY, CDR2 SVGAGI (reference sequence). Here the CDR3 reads CASSYPAEKGNTIYF. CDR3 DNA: TGTGCCAGCAGTTATCCGGCGGAGAAGGGAAACACCATATATTTT.

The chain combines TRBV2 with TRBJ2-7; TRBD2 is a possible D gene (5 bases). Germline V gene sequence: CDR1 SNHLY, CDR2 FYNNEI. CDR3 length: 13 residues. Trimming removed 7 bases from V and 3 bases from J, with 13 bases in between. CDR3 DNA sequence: TGTGCCAGCAATACCGACGGACTCTACGAGCAGTACTTC. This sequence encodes CASNTDGLYEQYF.

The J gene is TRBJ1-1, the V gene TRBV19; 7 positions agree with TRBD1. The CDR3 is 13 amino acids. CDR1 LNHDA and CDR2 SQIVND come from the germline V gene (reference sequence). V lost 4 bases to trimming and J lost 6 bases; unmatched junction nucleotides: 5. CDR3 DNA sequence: TGTGCCAGTAGTAGAACAGGGGCGTCTGAAGCTTTCTTT. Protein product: CASSRTGASEAFF.

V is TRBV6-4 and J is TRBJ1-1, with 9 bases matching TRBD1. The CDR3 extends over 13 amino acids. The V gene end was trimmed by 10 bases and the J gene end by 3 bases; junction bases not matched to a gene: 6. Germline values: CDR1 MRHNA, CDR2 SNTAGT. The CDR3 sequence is CANRQGGDTEAFF. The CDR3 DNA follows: TGTGCCAACAGACAGGGGGGAGACACTGAAGCTTTCTTT.

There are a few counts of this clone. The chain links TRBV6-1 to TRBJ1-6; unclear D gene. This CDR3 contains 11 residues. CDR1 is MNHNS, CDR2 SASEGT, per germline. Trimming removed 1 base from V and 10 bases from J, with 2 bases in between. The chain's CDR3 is CASSEVSPLHF. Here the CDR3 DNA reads TGTGCCAGCAGTGAAGTATCACCCCTCCACTTT.

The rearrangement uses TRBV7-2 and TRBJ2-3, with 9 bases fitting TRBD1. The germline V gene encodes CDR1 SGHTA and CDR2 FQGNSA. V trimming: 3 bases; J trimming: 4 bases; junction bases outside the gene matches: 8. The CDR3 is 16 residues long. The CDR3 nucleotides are TGTGCCAGCAGCTTGGGGCCCGGGACAGGGTCAGATACGCAGTATTTT. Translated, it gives CASSLGPGTGSDTQYF. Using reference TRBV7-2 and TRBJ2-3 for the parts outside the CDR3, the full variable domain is GAGVSQSPSNKVTEKGKDVELRCDPISGHTALYWYRQSLGQGLEFLIYFQGNSAPDKSGLPSDRFSAERTGGSVSTLTIQRTQQEDSAVYLCASSLGPGTGSDTQYFGPGTRLTVL.

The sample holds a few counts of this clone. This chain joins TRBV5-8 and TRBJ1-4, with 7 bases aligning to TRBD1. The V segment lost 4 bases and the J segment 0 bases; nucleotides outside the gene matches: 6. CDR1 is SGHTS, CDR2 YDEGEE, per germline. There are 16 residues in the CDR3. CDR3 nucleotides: TGTGCCAGCAGCCCCGGACAGGTAGCAACTAATGAAAAACTGTTTTTT. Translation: CASSPGQVATNEKLFF.

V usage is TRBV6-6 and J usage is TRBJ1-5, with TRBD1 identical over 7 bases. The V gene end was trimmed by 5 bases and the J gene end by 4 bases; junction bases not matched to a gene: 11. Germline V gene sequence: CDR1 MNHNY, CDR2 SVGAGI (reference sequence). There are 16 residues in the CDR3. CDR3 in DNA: TGTGCCAGCAGTCTCGACAGGGCCTCTCCGAATCAGCCCCAGCATTTT. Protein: CASSLDRASPNQPQHF.

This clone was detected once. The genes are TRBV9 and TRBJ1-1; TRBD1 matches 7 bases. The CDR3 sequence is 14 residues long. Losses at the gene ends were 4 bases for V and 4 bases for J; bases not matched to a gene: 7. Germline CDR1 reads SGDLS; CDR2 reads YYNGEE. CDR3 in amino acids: CASSKTGEFTEAFF. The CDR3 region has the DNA TGTGCCAGCAGCAAAACAGGGGAGTTCACTGAAGCTTTCTTT.

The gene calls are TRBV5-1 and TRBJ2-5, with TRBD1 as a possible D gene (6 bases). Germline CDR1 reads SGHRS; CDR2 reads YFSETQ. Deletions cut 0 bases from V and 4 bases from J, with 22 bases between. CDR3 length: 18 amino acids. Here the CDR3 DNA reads TGCGCCAGCAGCTTGGCCGCTTCAGGGGTTTATTTGGGAGAGACCCAGTACTTC. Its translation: CASSLAASGVYLGETQYF.

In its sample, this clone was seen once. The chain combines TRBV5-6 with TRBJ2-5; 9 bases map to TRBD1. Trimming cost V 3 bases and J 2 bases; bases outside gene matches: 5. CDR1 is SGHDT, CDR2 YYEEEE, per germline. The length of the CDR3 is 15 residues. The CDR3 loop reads CASSSETGGQETQYF. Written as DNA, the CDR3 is TGTGCCAGCAGCTCCGAGACAGGGGGTCAAGAGACCCAGTACTTC. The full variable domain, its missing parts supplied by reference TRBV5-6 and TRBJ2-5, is DAGVTQSPTHLIKTRGQQVTLRCSPKSGHDTVSWYQQALGQGPQFIFQYYEEEERQRGNFPDRFSGHQFPNYSSELNVNALLLGDSALYLCASSSETGGQETQYFGPGTRLLVL.

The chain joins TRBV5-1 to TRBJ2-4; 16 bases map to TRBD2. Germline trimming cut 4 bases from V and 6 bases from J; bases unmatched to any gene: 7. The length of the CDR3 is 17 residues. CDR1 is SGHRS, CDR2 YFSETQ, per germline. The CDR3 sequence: CASSPGTSGGAGNIQYF. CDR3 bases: TGCGCCAGCAGCCCCGGGACTAGCGGGGGGGCCGGAAACATTCAGTACTTC.

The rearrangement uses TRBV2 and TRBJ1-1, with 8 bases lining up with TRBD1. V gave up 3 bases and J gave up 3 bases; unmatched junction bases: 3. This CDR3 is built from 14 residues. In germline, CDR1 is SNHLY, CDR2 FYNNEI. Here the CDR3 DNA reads TGTGCCAGCAGTGAGCAGGGGGCGGACACTGAAGCTTTCTTT. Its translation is CASSEQGADTEAFF.